This T cell receptor beta chain was observed in a study of blood T cell repertoires in COVID-19. Germline V gene data show CDR1 as SGHTA and CDR2 as FQGNSA. This CDR3 comprises 16 residues. V lost 3 bases and J lost 1; bases outside the gene matches: 4. The repertoire was sequenced with immunoSEQ multiplex PCR; TCRdb's copy has only in-frame clones and lacks some. The sample has about 59,000 clones, approximately 80% seen once. This clone was picked up a small number of times. The sample taken for sequencing was peripheral blood. The clonotype comes from a man older than 75 with acute or convalescent COVID-19. The genes are TRBV7-2 and TRBJ2-3; TRBD1 matches at 10 bases. The CDR3 DNA follows: TGTGCCAGCAGCTTGACAGGGGGCGGAGGCACAGATACGCAGTATTTT. This codes for CASSLTGGGGTDTQYF.